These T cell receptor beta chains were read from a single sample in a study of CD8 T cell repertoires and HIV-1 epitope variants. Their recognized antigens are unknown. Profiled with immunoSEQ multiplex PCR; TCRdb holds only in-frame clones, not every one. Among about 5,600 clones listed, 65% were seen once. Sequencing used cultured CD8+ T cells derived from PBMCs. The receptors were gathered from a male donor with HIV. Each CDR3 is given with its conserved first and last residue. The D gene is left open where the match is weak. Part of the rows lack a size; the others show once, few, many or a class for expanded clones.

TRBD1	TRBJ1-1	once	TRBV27	TGTGCCAGCAGTTTGGGTCTTTGGGACAGGGGGCGGCGTGGGACTGAAGCTTTCTTT	CASSLGLWDRGRRGTEAFF
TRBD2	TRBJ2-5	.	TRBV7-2	TGTGCCAGCAGCTACTTACCGGGGGGACTAGCGGGGTCAGAGACCCAGTACTTC	CASSYLPGGLAGSETQYF
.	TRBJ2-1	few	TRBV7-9	TGTGCCAGCAGCCCTGGATCAGCGGATGAGCAGTTCTTC	CASSPGSADEQFF
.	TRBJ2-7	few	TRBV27	TGTGCCAGCAGTTCCGGGACCCTCGGCTACGAGCAGTACTTC	CASSSGTLGYEQYF
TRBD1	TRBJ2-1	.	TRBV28	TGTGCCAGCATTTCCCGTTCTGAGACCGGGACAGCTTACAATGAGCAGTTCTTC	CASISRSETGTAYNEQFF
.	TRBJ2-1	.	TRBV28	TGTGCCAGCAGTCACCTCCTGGGTTCCAATGAGCAGTTCTTC	CASSHLLGSNEQFF
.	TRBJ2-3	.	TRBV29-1	TGCAGCGTTGAAGGGCTCGGGAATACGCAGTATTTT	CSVEGLGNTQYF
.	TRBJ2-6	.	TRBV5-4	TGTGCCAGCAGCTTTCTTGGGGCCAACGTCCTGACTTTC	CASSFLGANVLTF
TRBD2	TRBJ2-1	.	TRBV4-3	TGCGCCAGCAGCCAAGACACTAGCGGGCGCTACAATGAGCAGTTCTTC	CASSQDTSGRYNEQFF
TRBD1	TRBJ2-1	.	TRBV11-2	TGTGCCAGCAGCTTAGGACCGGGACAGGGAGGTTTTGAGCAGTTCTTC	CASSLGPGQGGFEQFF
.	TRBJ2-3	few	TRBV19	TGTGCCAGTAGTACCGGGCCCGAAACAGATACGCAGTATTTT	CASSTGPETDTQYF
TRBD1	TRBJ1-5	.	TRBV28	TGTGCCAGCAGCCCAATCCAGGACAGGGGGGATCAGCCCCAGCATTTT	CASSPIQDRGDQPQHF
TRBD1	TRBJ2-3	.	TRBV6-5	TGTGCCAGCAAACAACTACAGGGGGCTGGAGATACGCAGTATTTT	CASKQLQGAGDTQYF
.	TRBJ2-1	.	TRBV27	TGTGCCAGCAGTTTTGCGGGCGGGACCTACAATGAGCAGTTCTTC	CASSFAGGTYNEQFF
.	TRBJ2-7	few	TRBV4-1	TGCGCCAGCAGCCAAGATTCGAGTTCCCCCTACGAGCAGTACTTC	CASSQDSSSPYEQYF
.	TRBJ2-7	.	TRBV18	TGTGCCAGCTCACCTCAGGCAGAGAGCTACGAGCAGTACTTC	CASSPQAESYEQYF
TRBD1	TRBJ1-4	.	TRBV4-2	TGTGCCAGCAGCCAAATGAGACAGGGCAGGGCTAATGAAAAACTGTTTTTT	CASSQMRQGRANEKLFF
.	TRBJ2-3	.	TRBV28	TGTGCCAGCAGTTTATTGGGGGGAATGGATACGCAGTATTTT	CASSLLGGMDTQYF
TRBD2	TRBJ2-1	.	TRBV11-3	TGTGCCAGCAGCTTAGGACTAGCGGACAATGAGCAGTTCTTC	CASSLGLADNEQFF
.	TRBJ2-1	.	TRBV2	TGTGCCAGCAACTCGATACAGGGTGGAGGTGAGCAGTTCTTC	CASNSIQGGGEQFF
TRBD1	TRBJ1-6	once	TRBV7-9	TGTGCCAGCAGCTTTGGGCAGGGGGACAATTCACCCCTCCACTTT	CASSFGQGDNSPLHF
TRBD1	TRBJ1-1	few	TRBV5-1	TGCGCCAGCAGCTTAATCCGACAGGGGGGGAGCACTGAAGCTTTCTTT	CASSLIRQGGSTEAFF
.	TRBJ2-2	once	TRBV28	TGTGCCAGCAGTCCACCCGGAGGGGGAAGCGACACCGGGGAGCTGTTTTTT	CASSPPGGGSDTGELFF
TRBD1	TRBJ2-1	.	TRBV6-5	TGTGCCAGCAGTCATCCGGGACAGGGGCCGCTGGAGCAGTTCTTC	CASSHPGQGPLEQFF
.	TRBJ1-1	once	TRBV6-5	TGTGCCAGCAGTTTTCAGGGTGAAGCTTTCTTT	CASSFQGEAFF
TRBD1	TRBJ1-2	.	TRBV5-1	TGCGCCAGCAGCAATCAACGGACAGGGGGCGGCTATGGCTACACCTTC	CASSNQRTGGGYGYTF
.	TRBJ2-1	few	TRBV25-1	TGTGCCAGCAGTGAATATTCCGGCAATGAGCAGTTCTTC	CASSEYSGNEQFF
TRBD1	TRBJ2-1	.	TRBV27	TGTGCCAGCAGTCTAGGACAGGGGGCTTGGGATGAGCAGTTCTTC	CASSLGQGAWDEQFF
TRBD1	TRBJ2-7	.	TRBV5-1	TGCGCCAGCAGCTTGGGGGACAGTGGCTACGAGCAGTACTTC	CASSLGDSGYEQYF
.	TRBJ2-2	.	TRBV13	TGTGCCAGCAGCTTAGGGTTGCTAGAGGCCACCGGGGAGCTGTTTTTT	CASSLGLLEATGELFF
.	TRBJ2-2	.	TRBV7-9	TGTGCCAGCAGCTTAACAGATTTCAACACCGGGGAGCTGTTTTTT	CASSLTDFNTGELFF
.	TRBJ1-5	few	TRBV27	TGTGCCAGCAGTTTATCCCCGACAGGCCCTCAGCCCCAGCATTTT	CASSLSPTGPQPQHF
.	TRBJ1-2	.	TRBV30	TGTGCCTGGAGTGTACTGGGAATCTATGGCTACACCTTC	CAWSVLGIYGYTF
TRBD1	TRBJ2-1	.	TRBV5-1	TGCGCCAGCAGCGTGACTGTCGGACAGGGAAATAAGTTAGGGCCTCACAATGAGCAGTTCTTC	CASSVTVGQGNKLGPHNEQFF
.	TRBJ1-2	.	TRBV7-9	TGTGCCAGCAGCTCGGACCGAACTTCGAGAAACTATGGCTACACCTTC	CASSSDRTSRNYGYTF
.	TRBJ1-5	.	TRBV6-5	TGTGCCAGCAGTTACTCCTTAGACGGGAATCAGCCCCAGCATTTT	CASSYSLDGNQPQHF
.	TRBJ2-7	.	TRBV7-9	TGTGCCAGCAGCTTGGAGGGGGAAAAGCTTTCCTACGAGCAGTACTTC	CASSLEGEKLSYEQYF
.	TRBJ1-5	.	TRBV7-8	TGTGCCAGCAGCGCAACAGGAAATCAGCCCCAGCATTTT	CASSATGNQPQHF
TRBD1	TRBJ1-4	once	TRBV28	TGTGCCAGCAGTACGGACAGGGATGATCATGAAAAACTGTTTTTT	CASSTDRDDHEKLFF